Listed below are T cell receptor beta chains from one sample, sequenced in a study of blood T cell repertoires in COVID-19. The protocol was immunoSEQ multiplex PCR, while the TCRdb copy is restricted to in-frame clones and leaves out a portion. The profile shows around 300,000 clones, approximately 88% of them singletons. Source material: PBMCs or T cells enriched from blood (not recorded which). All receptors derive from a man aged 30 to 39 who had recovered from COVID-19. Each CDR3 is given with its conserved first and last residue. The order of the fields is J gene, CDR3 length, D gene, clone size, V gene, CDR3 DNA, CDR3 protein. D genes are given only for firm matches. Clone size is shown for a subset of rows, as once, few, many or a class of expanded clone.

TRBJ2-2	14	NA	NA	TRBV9	TGTGCCAGCAGCGTAGACAGGGCGGCCGGGGAGCTGTTTTTT	CASSVDRAAGELFF
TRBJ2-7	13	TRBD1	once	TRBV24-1	TGTGCCACCAGTACCGACAGGGGAGGTGAGCAGTACTTC	CATSTDRGGEQYF
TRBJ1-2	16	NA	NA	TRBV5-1	TGCGCCAGCAGCTTGGTTCAGGGTCACTCCCCCGACGGCTACACCTTC	CASSLVQGHSPDGYTF
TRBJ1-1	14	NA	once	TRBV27	TGTGCCAGCAGACAGCCCAACATGAACACTGAAGCTTTCTTT	CASRQPNMNTEAFF
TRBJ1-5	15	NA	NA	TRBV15	TGTGCCACCAGTCAGGGGACACTAATTAATCAGCCCCAGCATTTT	CATSQGTLINQPQHF
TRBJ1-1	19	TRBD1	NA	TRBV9	TGTGCCAGCAGCGTAGCTGGGTCCGGGACAGGGGGGAGGGACACTGAAGCTTTCTTT	CASSVAGSGTGGRDTEAFF
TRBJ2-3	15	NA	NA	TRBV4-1	TGCGCCAGCAGCCAAGTTGCGGTTAGCACAGATACGCAGTATTTT	CASSQVAVSTDTQYF
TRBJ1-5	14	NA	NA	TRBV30	TGTGCCTGGAGTGTTGGAGGGTTCAATCAGCCCCAGCATTTT	CAWSVGGFNQPQHF
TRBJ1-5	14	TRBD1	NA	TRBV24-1	TGTGCCACCAGTGATCCCTCGACAGGGTTGTCCCAGCATTTT	CATSDPSTGLSQHF
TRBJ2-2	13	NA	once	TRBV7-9	TGTGCCAGCAGCGACAGAAACACCGGGGAGCTGTTTTTT	CASSDRNTGELFF
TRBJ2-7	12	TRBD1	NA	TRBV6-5	TGTGCCAGCAGTTATGACAGGGGGGAGCAGTACTTC	CASSYDRGEQYF
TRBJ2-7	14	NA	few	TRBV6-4	TGTGCCAGCAGAACAGGGAGTAGTTCCTACGAGCAGTACTTC	CASRTGSSSYEQYF
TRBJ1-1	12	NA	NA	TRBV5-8	TGTGCCAGCAGCTTCTGGGGCCCTGAAGCTTTCTTT	CASSFWGPEAFF
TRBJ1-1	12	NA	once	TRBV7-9	TGTGCCAGCAGACTTGGACAGCAAGAAGCTTTCTTT	CASRLGQQEAFF
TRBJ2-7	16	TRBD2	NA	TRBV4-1	TGCGCCAGCAGCCGCGGGACTAGCGGGGGGGAATACGAGCAGTACTTC	CASSRGTSGGEYEQYF
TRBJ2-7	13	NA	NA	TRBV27	TGTGCCAGCAGTCCCCTCCCGTCCTACGAGCAGTACTTC	CASSPLPSYEQYF
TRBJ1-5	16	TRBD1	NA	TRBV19	TGTGCCAGTAGCAATACCGGGACAGGGTACTTTCAGCCCCAGCATTTT	CASSNTGTGYFQPQHF
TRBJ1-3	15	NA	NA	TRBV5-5	TGTGCCAGCAGCTTGGTACCGGGCTCTGGAAACACCATATATTTT	CASSLVPGSGNTIYF
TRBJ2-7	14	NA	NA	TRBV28	TGTGCCAGCAGTTTATCGGGGGTCTGGCTCGAGCAGTACTTC	CASSLSGVWLEQYF
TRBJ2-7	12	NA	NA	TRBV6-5	TGTGCCAGCAGTTACGACTCTCGCGAGCAGTACTTC	CASSYDSREQYF
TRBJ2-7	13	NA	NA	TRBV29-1	TGCAGCGCTGATACAGGTTTGGAGAGCGAGCAGTACTTC	CSADTGLESEQYF
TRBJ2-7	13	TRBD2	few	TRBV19	TGTGCCAGTAGTTCTGTAGCGGGGGACGAGCAGTACTTC	CASSSVAGDEQYF
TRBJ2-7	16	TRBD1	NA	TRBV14	TGTGCCAGCAGCTCCCGGACAGGGGACAACTCCTACGAGCAGTACTTC	CASSSRTGDNSYEQYF
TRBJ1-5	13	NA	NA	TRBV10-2	TGCGCCAGCAGTGGGCAGAATTATCAGCCCCAGCATTTT	CASSGQNYQPQHF
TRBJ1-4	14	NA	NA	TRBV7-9	TGTGCCAGCAGCCCGGGAAGCACTAATGAAAAACTGTTTTTT	CASSPGSTNEKLFF
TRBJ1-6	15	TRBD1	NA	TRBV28	TGTGCCAGCAGTTGGACAGGGACCTATAATTCACCCCTCCACTTT	CASSWTGTYNSPLHF
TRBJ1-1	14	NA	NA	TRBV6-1	TGTGCCAGCAGTGAACGCGGGGGCGGGACTGAAGCTTTCTTT	CASSERGGGTEAFF
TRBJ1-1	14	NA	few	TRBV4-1	TGCGCCAGCAGCCAAGTAGGGGTTGAGACTGAAGCTTTCTTT	CASSQVGVETEAFF
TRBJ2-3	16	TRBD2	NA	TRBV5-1	TGCGCCAGCAGCTTGGCCGCTAGCGGGGGCACAGATACGCAGTATTTT	CASSLAASGGTDTQYF
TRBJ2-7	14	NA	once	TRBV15	TGTGCCACCAGCACATTCGGGGGATCCTACGAGCAGTACTTC	CATSTFGGSYEQYF
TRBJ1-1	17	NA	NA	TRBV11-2	TGTGCCAGCAGCTTAGGAAGCGCCAGGGTAATGAACACTGAAGCTTTCTTT	CASSLGSARVMNTEAFF
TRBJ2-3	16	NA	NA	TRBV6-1	TGTGCCAGCAGTGGCCTTGCGGGGGCTGGCACAGATACGCAGTATTTT	CASSGLAGAGTDTQYF
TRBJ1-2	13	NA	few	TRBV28	TGTGCCAGCAGTTTCCAACAGTACTATGGCTACACCTTC	CASSFQQYYGYTF
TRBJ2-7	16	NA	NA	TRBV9	TGTGCCAGCAGCGATTCGTCCAGGGGTGAGATTTACGAGCAGTACTTC	CASSDSSRGEIYEQYF
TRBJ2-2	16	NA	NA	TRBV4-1	TGCGCCAGCAGCCAAGGCGAGCTGGCGAACACCGGGGAGCTGTTTTTT	CASSQGELANTGELFF
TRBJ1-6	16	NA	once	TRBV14	TGTGCCAGCAGCCCACGGGGGGGGGCAAGGAATTCACCCCTCCACTTT	CASSPRGGARNSPLHF
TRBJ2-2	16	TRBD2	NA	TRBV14	TGTGCCAGCAGCCACTTAGGACTAGCGGGGACCGGGGAGCTGTTTTTT	CASSHLGLAGTGELFF
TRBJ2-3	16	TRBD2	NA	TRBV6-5	TGTGCCAGCAGTTCCGGGACTAGCGGCGGCACAGATACGCAGTATTTT	CASSSGTSGGTDTQYF
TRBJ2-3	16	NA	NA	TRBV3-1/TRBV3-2	TGTGCCAGCAGCCATCTGGCGCAGGGACTCACAGATACGCAGTATTTT	CASSHLAQGLTDTQYF
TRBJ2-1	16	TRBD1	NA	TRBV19	TGTGCCAGTAGTACCCCCCGGGACAGAAGTGGCAATGAGCAGTTCTTC	CASSTPRDRSGNEQFF
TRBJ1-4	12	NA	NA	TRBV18	TGTGCCAGCTCACCAGGAGATGAAAAACTGTTTTTT	CASSPGDEKLFF
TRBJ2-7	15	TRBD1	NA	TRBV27	TGTGCCAGCGGGCTAAGGACAGGGCCAATCTACGAGCAGTACTTC	CASGLRTGPIYEQYF
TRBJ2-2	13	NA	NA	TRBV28	TGTGCCAGCGAGGCACCGAACACCGGGGAGCTGTTTTTT	CASEAPNTGELFF
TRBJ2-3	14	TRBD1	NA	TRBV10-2	TGCGCCAGCAGTAGGACAGGGGGCCTGGATACGCAGTATTTT	CASSRTGGLDTQYF
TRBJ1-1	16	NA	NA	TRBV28	TGTGCCAGCAGTTTCCCCCCCCGTCAGAAGAACACTGAAGCTTTCTTT	CASSFPPRQKNTEAFF
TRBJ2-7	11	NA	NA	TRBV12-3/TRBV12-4	TGTGCCAGCAGCCGCGGGTACGAGCAGTACTTC	CASSRGYEQYF
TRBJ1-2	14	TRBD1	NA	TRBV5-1	TGCGCCAGCAGCTTCCGGGACAGAATATATGGCTACACCTTC	CASSFRDRIYGYTF
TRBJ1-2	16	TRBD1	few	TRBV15	TGTGCCACCAGCAGAGATTTGGGACAGGTATCGCGGGGCTACACCTTC	CATSRDLGQVSRGYTF
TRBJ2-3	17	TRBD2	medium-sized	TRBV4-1	TGCGCCAGCAGCCTCCATTCTAGCGGGGCCACGCAAGATACGCAGTATTTT	CASSLHSSGATQDTQYF
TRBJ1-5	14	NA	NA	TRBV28	TGTGCCAGCACTCTATCAGGGGTCAATCAGCCCCAGCATTTT	CASTLSGVNQPQHF
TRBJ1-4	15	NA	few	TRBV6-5	TGTGCCAGCAGTTTGGGACTTGCTGGAGGTGAAAAACTGTTTTTT	CASSLGLAGGEKLFF
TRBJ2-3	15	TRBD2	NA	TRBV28	TGTGCCAGCAGTTTTAGCGGGGAGCCAAGGGATACGCAGTATTTT	CASSFSGEPRDTQYF
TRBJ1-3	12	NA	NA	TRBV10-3	TGTGCCATCAGTCAGGATGGAAACACCATATATTTT	CAISQDGNTIYF
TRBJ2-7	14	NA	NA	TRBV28	TGTGCCAGCAGTATAGGGAGTACCCCCTACGAGCAGTACTTC	CASSIGSTPYEQYF
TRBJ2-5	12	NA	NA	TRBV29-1	TGCAGTGCCGGTAGGAGCGGGGAGACCCAGTACTTC	CSAGRSGETQYF
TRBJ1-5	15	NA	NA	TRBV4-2	TGTGCCAGCAGCCAAGATAGAGGGGGAGAACAGCCCCAGCATTTT	CASSQDRGGEQPQHF
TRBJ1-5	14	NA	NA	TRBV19	TGTGCCAGTAGTATCCGGGGGGCTGAGCAGCCCCAGCATTTT	CASSIRGAEQPQHF
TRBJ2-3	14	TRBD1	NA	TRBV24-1	TGTGCCACCAGTGATGTGACAGGGGGAGATACGCAGTATTTT	CATSDVTGGDTQYF
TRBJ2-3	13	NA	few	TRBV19	TGTGCCAGTAGTTCAACCGGGTCCCAGACGCAGTATTTT	CASSSTGSQTQYF